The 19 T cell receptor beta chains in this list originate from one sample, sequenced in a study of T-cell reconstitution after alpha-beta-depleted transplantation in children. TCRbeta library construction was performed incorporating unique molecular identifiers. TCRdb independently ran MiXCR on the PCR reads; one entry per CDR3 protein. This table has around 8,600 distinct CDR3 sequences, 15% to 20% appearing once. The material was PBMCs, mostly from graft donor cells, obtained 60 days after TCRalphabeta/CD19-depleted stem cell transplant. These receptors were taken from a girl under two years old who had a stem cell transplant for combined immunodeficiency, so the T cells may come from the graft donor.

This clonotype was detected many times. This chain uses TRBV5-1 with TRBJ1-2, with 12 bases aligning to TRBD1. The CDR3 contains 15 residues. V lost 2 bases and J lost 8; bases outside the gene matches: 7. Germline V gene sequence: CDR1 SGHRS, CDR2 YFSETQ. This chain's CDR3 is CASSFPGQGARGYTF. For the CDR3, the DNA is TGCGCCAGCAGCTTTCCGGGACAGGGGGCTCGAGGCTACACCTTC.

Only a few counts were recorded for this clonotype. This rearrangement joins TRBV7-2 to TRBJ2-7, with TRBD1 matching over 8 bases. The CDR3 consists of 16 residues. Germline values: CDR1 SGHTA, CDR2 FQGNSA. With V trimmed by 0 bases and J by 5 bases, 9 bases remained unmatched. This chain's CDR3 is CASSLAFSGGFNEQYF. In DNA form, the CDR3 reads TGTGCCAGCAGCTTAGCCTTCTCAGGGGGCTTTAACGAGCAGTACTTC.

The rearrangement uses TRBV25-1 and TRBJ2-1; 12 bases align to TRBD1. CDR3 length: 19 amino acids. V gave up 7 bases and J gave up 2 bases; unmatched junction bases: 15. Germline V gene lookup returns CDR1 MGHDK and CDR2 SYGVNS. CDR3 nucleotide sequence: TGTGCCAGCACCGGGACAGGGGGCGACAAGACCCTCCCCTACAATGAGCAGTTCTTC. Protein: CASTGTGGDKTLPYNEQFF. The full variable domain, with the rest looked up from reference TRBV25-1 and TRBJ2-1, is EADIYQTPRYLVIGTGKKITLECSQTMGHDKMYWYQQDPGMELHLIHYSYGVNSTEKGDLSSESTVSRIRTEHFPLTLESARPSHTSQYLCASTGTGGDKTLPYNEQFFGPGTRLTVL.

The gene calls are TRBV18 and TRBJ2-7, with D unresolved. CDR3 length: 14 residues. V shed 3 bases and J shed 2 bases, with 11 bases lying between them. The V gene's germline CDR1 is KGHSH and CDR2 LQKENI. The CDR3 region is CASSPGGGPYEQYF. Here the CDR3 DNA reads TGTGCCAGCTCACCGGGCGGCGGCCCCTACGAGCAGTACTTC.

The CDR3 DNA sequence: TGTGCCAGCAGCTCCCCGGGACAGGGCGTCTATGGCTACACCTTC. It is translated as CASSSPGQGVYGYTF. The rearrangement uses TRBV11-2 and TRBJ1-2; 9 bases are shared with TRBD1. The CDR3 runs to 15 residues. J was trimmed by 4 bases and V by 4 bases; bases with no gene match: 7. The germline V gene encodes CDR1 SGHAT and CDR2 FQNNGV.

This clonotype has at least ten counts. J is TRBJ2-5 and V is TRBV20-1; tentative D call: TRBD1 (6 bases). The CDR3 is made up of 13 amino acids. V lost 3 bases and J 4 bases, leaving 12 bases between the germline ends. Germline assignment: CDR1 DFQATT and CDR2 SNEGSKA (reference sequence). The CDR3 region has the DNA TGCAGTGCTAGGACAGGCGGAGGAGAGACCCAGTACTTC. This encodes CSARTGGGETQYF.

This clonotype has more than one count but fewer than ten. CDR3 DNA: TGTGCCCTCAGCTTAGAATTAGGATACGAGCAGTACTTC. Residues: CALSLELGYEQYF. The chain carries TRBV7-9 and TRBJ2-7; no firm D call. The CDR3 extends over 13 amino acids. The ends were cut back, 11 bases at V and 4 bases at J, with 18 bases in the middle. Germline V gives CDR1 SEHNR, CDR2 FQNEAQ (reference sequence).

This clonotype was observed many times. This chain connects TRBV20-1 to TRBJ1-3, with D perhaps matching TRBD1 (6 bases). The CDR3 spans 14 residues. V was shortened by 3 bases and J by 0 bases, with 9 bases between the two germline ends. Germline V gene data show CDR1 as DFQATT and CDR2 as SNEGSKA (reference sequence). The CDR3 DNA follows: TGCAGTGCTAGCGGACAGACCTCTGGAAACACCATATATTTT. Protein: CSASGQTSGNTIYF.

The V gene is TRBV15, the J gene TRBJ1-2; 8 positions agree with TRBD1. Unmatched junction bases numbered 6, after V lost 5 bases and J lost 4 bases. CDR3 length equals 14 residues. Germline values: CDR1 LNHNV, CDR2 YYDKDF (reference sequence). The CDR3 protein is CATSEEDRVYGYTF. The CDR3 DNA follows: TGTGCCACCAGCGAGGAGGACAGGGTCTATGGCTACACCTTC.

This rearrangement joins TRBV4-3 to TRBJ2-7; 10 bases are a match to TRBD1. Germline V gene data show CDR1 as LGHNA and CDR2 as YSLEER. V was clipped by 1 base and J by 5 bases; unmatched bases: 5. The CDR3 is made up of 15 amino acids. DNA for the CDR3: TGCGCCAGCAGCCAAGCGGACAGGGGGTATCACGAGCAGTACTTC. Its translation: CASSQADRGYHEQYF.

The CDR3 sequence is CASSISKGANNEQYF. The CDR3 DNA reads as TGCGCCAGCAGTATTTCGAAGGGGGCGAACAACGAGCAGTACTTC. V and J are TRBV23-1 and TRBJ2-7; 7 nucleotides agree with TRBD1. TRBV23-1 carries the ORF label, with uncertain function. The V gene end was trimmed by 5 bases and the J gene end by 5 bases; junction bases not matched to a gene: 12. This CDR3 contains 15 residues.

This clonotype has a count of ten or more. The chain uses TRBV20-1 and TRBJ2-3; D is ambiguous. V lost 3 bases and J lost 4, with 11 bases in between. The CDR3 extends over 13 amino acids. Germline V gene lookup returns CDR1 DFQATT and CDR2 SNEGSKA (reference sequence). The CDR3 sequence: CSASARRADTQYF. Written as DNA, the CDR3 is TGCAGTGCTAGCGCGCGGCGAGCAGATACGCAGTATTTT.

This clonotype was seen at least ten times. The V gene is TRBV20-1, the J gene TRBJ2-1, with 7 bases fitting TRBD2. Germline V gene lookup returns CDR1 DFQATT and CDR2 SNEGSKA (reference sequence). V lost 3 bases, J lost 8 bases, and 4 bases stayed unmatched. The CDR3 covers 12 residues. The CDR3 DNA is TGCAGTGCTAGCGGGAGGATGGATGAGCAGTTCTTC. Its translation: CSASGRMDEQFF.

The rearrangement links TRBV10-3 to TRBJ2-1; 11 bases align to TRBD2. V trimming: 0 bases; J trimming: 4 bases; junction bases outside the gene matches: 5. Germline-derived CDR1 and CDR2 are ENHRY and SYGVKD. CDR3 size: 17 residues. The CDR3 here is CAISESPSGRRYNEQFF. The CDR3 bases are TGTGCCATCAGTGAGTCTCCTAGCGGGAGGAGATACAATGAGCAGTTCTTC.

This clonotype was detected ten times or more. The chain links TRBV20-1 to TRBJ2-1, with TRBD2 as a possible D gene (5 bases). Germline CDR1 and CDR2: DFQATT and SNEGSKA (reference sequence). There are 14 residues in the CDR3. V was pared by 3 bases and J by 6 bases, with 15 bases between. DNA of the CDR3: TGCAGTGCTAGTCGGGTCCTAGCCTCCAATGAGCAGTTCTTC. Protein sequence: CSASRVLASNEQFF.

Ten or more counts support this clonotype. The CDR3 DNA follows: TGCGCCAGCAGCTTTCGTAATGCCTACAATGAGCAGTTCTTC. This sequence encodes CASSFRNAYNEQFF. The chain links TRBV5-1 to TRBJ2-1, with D unclear. Germline CDR1 is SGHRS and CDR2 is YFSETQ. CDR3 length: 14 residues. The V and J ends lost 2 bases and 2 bases respectively, with 8 bases between them.

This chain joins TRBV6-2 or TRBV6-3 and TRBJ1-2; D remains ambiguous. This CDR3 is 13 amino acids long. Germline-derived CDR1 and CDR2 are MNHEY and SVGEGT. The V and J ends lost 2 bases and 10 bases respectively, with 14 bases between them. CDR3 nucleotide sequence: TGTGCCAGCAGTTACCCGACAAGTCTTGACTACACCTTC. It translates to CASSYPTSLDYTF.

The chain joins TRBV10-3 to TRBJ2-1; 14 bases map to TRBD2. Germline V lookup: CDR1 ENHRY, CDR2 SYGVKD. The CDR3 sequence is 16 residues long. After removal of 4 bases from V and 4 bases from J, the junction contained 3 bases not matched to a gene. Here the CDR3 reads CAISARLAGGYNEQFF. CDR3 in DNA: TGTGCCATCAGTGCCCGACTAGCGGGGGGGTACAATGAGCAGTTCTTC.

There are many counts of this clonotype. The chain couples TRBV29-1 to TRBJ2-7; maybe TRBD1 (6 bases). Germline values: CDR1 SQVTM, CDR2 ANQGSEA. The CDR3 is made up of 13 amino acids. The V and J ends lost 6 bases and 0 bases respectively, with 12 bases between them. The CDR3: CSVRQDLSYEQYF. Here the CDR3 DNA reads TGCAGCGTACGACAGGACCTCTCCTACGAGCAGTACTTC.